This T cell receptor (beta chain) derives from a study of blood T cell repertoires in COVID-19. Overall study: PBMCs, B-cell-depleted T cells, or T cells provided the cDNA or gDNA that made up the material.

Authors' data handling: It was from reference gene primer amplification that nucleated cell counts were estimated. The protocol was immunoSEQ multiplex PCR, while the TCRdb copy is restricted to in-frame clones and leaves out a portion. V, J and clone size are taken as reported in that table, and D and trimming were inferred from the DNA itself. The sample holds 310,000 or so clones, about nine tenths seen once. The CDR3 loop spans 15 amino acids. Germline V lookup: CDR1 GTSNPN, CDR2 SVGIG (reference sequence). V was clipped by 0 bases and J by 4 bases; unmatched bases: 6. Material: peripheral blood. V is TRBV30 and J is TRBJ2-3, with 8 bases that match TRBD2. This clonotype was sampled from a woman in her twenties or thirties with COVID-19, enrolled during active disease. CDR3 bases: TGTGCCTGGAGTGTTCTAGCGGGCATCTCAGATACGCAGTATTTT. This gives the protein CAWSVLAGISDTQYF. Filled out from reference TRBV30 and TRBJ2-3, the complete variable domain reads SQTIHQWPATLVQPVGSPLSLECTVEGTSNPNLYWYRQAAGRGLQLLFYSVGIGQISSEVPQNLSASRPQDRQFILSSKKLLLSDSGFYLCAWSVLAGISDTQYFGPGTRLTVL.